This TCR beta chain was obtained from a study of cytomegalovirus exposure and HLA in healthy donors. Trimming took off 3 bases at V and 2 bases at J, with 11 bases between the two ends. CDR3 length equals 14 residues. Germline CDR1 MNHEY, CDR2 SMNVEV (reference sequence). The PCR employed 60 Vbeta primers together with 13 Jbeta primers. Using immunoSEQ multiplex PCR, the repertoire was profiled, and TCRdb retains in-frame clones only, with some absent. The sample has about 120,000 clones, around three quarters seen once. The rearrangement links TRBV27 to TRBJ2-7; D gene uncertain. The TCR originated in a man younger than 35 in good health and CMV-seropositive. Sequencing used PBMCs. CDR3 loop: CASSFGASTYEQYF. In nucleotides, the CDR3 is TGTGCCAGCAGTTTTGGAGCCAGTACCTACGAGCAGTACTTC.